This T cell receptor beta chain stems from a study of OX40 agonist ivuxolimab in advanced cancers. Germline V lookup: CDR1 SGHAT, CDR2 FQNNGV. The CDR3 is made up of 11 amino acids. The V end lost 5 bases, the J end lost 9 bases, and 8 bases lay between the germline ends. TCRdb's table, derived via immunoSEQ multiplex PCR, lists solely in-frame clones and lacks some. The sample yields 100,000 or so clones, roughly 90% seen once. The origin of this receptor is an adult with an advanced solid tumor such as melanoma, head and neck, liver or kidney cancer. Material: CD4+ or CD8+ T cells sorted from blood, obtained in a trial of the OX40 agonist ivuxolimab. This chain uses TRBV11-2 with TRBJ1-3, with D unresolved. CDR3 in amino acids: CASSRATTIYF. CDR3 in DNA: TGTGCCAGCAGCCGGGCAACCACCATATATTTT.